This TCR beta chain was observed in a study of T cell responses to AZD1222 COVID-19 vaccine. Data came from immunoSEQ multiplex PCR; TCRdb stores just in-frame clones and leaves some out. The table records approximately 130,000 clones, roughly 82% of them present only once. Germline lookup yields CDR1 LGHDT and CDR2 YNNKEL (reference sequence). Trimming took off 9 bases at V and 5 bases at J, with 10 bases between the two ends. This CDR3 spans 11 amino acids. The input for sequencing was peripheral blood, taken 28 days after the second AZD1222 dose. The origin of this receptor is an adult who received the AZD1222 COVID-19 vaccine. The chain links TRBV3-1 (or the pseudogene TRBV3-2) to TRBJ1-2; tentative D call: TRBD1 (6 bases). The CDR3 loop reads CARGGRYGYTF. CDR3 nucleotide sequence: TGTGCCAGAGGGGGGAGGTATGGCTACACCTTC.